The 14 T cell receptor beta chains in this list originate from one sample, sequenced in a study of cytomegalovirus exposure and HLA in healthy donors. 60 Vbeta and 13 Jbeta primers were used in PCR. Repertoires were generated with immunoSEQ multiplex PCR, while TCRdb's copy carries only in-frame clones and drops some. The sample shows around 130,000 clones, 70% to 85% of them seen only once. Sequencing used PBMCs. The receptors were gathered from a boy aged 2 to 10 in good health and CMV-seronegative.

The chain employs TRBV10-3 and TRBJ2-3; 15 nucleotides match TRBD2. The CDR3 covers 16 residues. V shed 10 bases and J 9 bases; nucleotides not matched to a gene: 14. CDR1 and CDR2 from the germline V gene are ENHRY and SYGVKD. CDR3 in amino acids: CATHMGLAGGPPTQYF. Here the CDR3 DNA reads TGTGCCACTCATATGGGACTAGCGGGGGGTCCACCGACGCAGTATTTT.

V is TRBV9 and J is TRBJ2-3, with TRBD1 matching 9 bases. The CDR3 extends over 14 amino acids. Germline V lookup: CDR1 SGDLS, CDR2 YYNGEE. V gave up 2 bases and J gave up 5 bases; unmatched junction bases: 3. CDR3 DNA: TGTGCCAGCAGCGTTGGACAGGGGATAGATACGCAGTATTTT. This sequence encodes CASSVGQGIDTQYF.

The V call is TRBV7-9, the J call TRBJ2-2, with a possible D match to TRBD2 (5 bases). V was clipped by 1 base and J by 3 bases, with 9 bases between them. CDR3 length: 15 residues. CDR1 is SEHNR, CDR2 FQNEAQ, per germline (reference sequence). The CDR3 DNA follows: TGTGCCAGCAGCTTAGGAGGAGGACACACCGGGGAGCTGTTTTTT. Amino acids: CASSLGGGHTGELFF.

The V gene is TRBV7-2, the J gene TRBJ1-1; no clear D. V was clipped by 2 bases and J by 5 bases, with 18 bases between them. CDR1 is SGHTA and CDR2 is FQGNSA in the germline V gene. The CDR3 runs 16 residues. The CDR3 is CASSLRPATEMTEAFF. CDR3 bases: TGTGCCAGCAGCTTAAGGCCAGCAACGGAGATGACTGAAGCTTTCTTT.

As DNA, the CDR3 is TGTGCCAGCAGTGAAGGTTCCCTACAAGCTTTCTTT. It yields the protein CASSEGSLQAFF. J is TRBJ1-1 and V is TRBV6-1; D is undetermined. The CDR3 has 12 amino acids. Germline-derived CDR1 and CDR2 are MNHNS and SASEGT. V was pared by 1 base and J by 9 bases, with 9 bases between.

The chain employs TRBV10-2 and TRBJ2-5, with a tentative D call TRBD1 (6 bases). The CDR3 totals 15 residues. Germline V CDR1 and CDR2: WSHSY, SAAADI. Trimming left V 2 bases short and J 2 bases short, with 12 bases between. The chain's CDR3 is CASSETLGGQETQYF. The CDR3 bases are TGCGCCAGCAGTGAGACTCTAGGGGGACAAGAGACCCAGTACTTC.

The rearrangement links TRBV19 to TRBJ2-3; TRBD2 agrees at 9 bases. CDR1 and CDR2 from the germline V gene are LNHDA and SQIVND (reference sequence). The J segment lost 5 bases and the V segment lost 11 bases, leaving 8 bases of the junction unmatched. The CDR3 contains 13 residues. The CDR3 DNA sequence: TGTGCCTGCTTCAAGCGGGGGGTAGATACGCAGTATTTT. Protein product: CACFKRGVDTQYF.

The V call is TRBV5-1, the J call TRBJ2-3; 7 bases align to TRBD2. V lost 4 bases, J lost 6 bases, and 11 bases stayed unmatched. Germline CDR1 and CDR2: SGHRS and YFSETQ. There are 15 residues in the CDR3. DNA of the CDR3: TGCGCCAGCAGCATGACTAGCTTACTCTGGGATACGCAGTATTTT. Translation: CASSMTSLLWDTQYF.

V usage is TRBV19 and J usage is TRBJ2-1; 13 positions agree with TRBD2. J was trimmed by 4 bases and V by 7 bases; bases with no gene match: 10. CDR1 and CDR2 from the germline V gene are LNHDA and SQIVND (reference sequence). The CDR3 contains 17 residues. CDR3 amino acids: CASTQGPGLAGYNEQFF. CDR3 sequence (DNA): TGTGCCAGTACTCAGGGGCCGGGACTAGCGGGATACAATGAGCAGTTCTTC.

CDR3 DNA sequence: TGTGCCAGCACCCGTTCGGACAGGGGAAACTATGGCTACACCTTC. Amino acids: CASTRSDRGNYGYTF. This chain uses TRBV6-5 with TRBJ1-2; 9 positions match TRBD1. Germline V gene sequence: CDR1 MNHEY, CDR2 SVGAGI. The CDR3 covers 15 residues. Trimming removed 7 bases from V and 2 bases from J; junction bases left unmatched: 8.

The chain couples TRBV9 to TRBJ1-2; a weak D match, TRBD1 (5 bases). CDR3 length: 13 residues. Looked up from germline, CDR1 is SGDLS and CDR2 is YYNGEE. The V end lost 0 bases, the J end lost 7 bases, and 10 bases lay between the germline ends. The CDR3, as DNA: TGTGCCAGCAGCGTAGGTGGGACTCCTGGCTACACCTTC. Protein: CASSVGGTPGYTF.

This rearrangement joins TRBV29-1 to TRBJ2-5, with TRBD2 as a possible D gene (6 bases). The CDR3 length is 12 residues. The germline CDR1 and CDR2 sequences are SQVTM and ANQGSEA. The germline V and J ends were trimmed by 4 bases and 5 bases, with 11 bases remaining between them. The CDR3 is CSVVLGGETQYF. The CDR3 DNA reads TGCAGCGTTGTCTTAGGAGGGGAGACCCAGTACTTC.

This clone showed up just a few times. The chain joins TRBV2 to TRBJ1-4; 8 bases match TRBD1. Germline V gene sequence: CDR1 SNHLY, CDR2 FYNNEI. The CDR3 length is 15 residues. With 5 bases clipped from V and 2 bases from J, the junction kept 4 bases outside the gene matches. CDR3 DNA sequence: TGTGCCAGCAGTCTGAGACAGGGGACTAATGAAAAACTGTTTTTT. It translates to CASSLRQGTNEKLFF.

The chain employs TRBV7-2 and TRBJ2-1; 7 bases map to TRBD2. Looked up from germline, CDR1 is SGHTA and CDR2 is FQGNSA. J gave up 3 bases and V 1 base, and 3 bases lay outside the gene matches. This CDR3 is built from 15 residues. Written as DNA, the CDR3 is TGTGCCAGCAGCTTAGATCCGGGAGGCTACAATGAGCAGTTCTTC. Its protein product is CASSLDPGGYNEQFF.